Presented here are 25 T cell receptor beta chains from one specimen sequenced in a study of OX40 agonist ivuxolimab in advanced cancers. The data were produced by immunoSEQ multiplex PCR, yet TCRdb's version contains in-frame clones alone and is incomplete. The repertoire holds about 38,000 clones, with about 80% as singletons. This specimen consisted of CD4+ or CD8+ T cells sorted from blood, obtained in a trial of the OX40 agonist ivuxolimab. These receptor sequences come from an adult with an advanced solid tumor such as melanoma, head and neck, liver or kidney cancer.

CDR3 sequence (DNA): TGCGCCAGCAGCCATCCGGGACTAGCGGGGAGACAATTCACCGGGGAGCTGTTTTTT. Its protein product is CASSHPGLAGRQFTGELFF. This chain links TRBV4-1 with TRBJ2-2; 13 positions match TRBD2. Germline CDR1 reads MGHRA; CDR2 reads YSYEKL. This CDR3 has 19 amino acids. V trimming: 3 bases; J trimming: 4 bases; junction bases outside the gene matches: 11.

V gene TRBV14 combines with J gene TRBJ1-6; no firm D call. Looked up from germline, CDR1 is SGHDN and CDR2 is FVKESK. V was cut by 3 bases and J by 7 bases, with 1 base left in between. The CDR3 runs to 11 residues. The CDR3 protein is CASSHNSPLHF. The DNA for the CDR3 is TGTGCCAGCAGCCACAATTCACCCCTCCACTTT.

This clone was seen more than once but under ten times. The chain has TRBV7-9 and TRBJ1-5; the D is unclear. V was clipped by 0 bases and J by 1 base, with 13 bases between them. Per germline, CDR1 SEHNR and CDR2 FQNEAQ (reference sequence). The CDR3 consists of 17 residues. DNA for the CDR3: TGTGCCAGCAGCTTAGCGCACCATCGAGAAAGCAATCAGCCCCAGCATTTT. Amino acids: CASSLAHHRESNQPQHF.

The chain has TRBV11-2 and TRBJ2-3; no firm D call. The CDR3 is 14 residues long. Trimming pared 3 bases from V and 1 base from J, leaving 8 bases between. Germline V gives CDR1 SGHAT, CDR2 FQNNGV. Here the CDR3 reads CASSFELRTDTQYF. The CDR3 coding sequence is TGTGCCAGCAGCTTTGAGCTCCGCACAGATACGCAGTATTTT.

V usage is TRBV5-1 and J usage is TRBJ1-2, with TRBD1 matching over 8 bases. V lost 6 bases and J lost 8; bases outside the gene matches: 18. This CDR3 has 16 residues. The germline V gene has CDR1 SGHRS and CDR2 YFSETQ. The CDR3 sequence is CASNQGDSGGAEGYTF. The DNA for the CDR3 is TGCGCCAGCAACCAGGGGGATTCAGGGGGCGCAGAAGGCTACACCTTC.

Here the CDR3 DNA reads TGTGCCATCAGAAGGACAGATAATTCACCCCTCCACTTT. Its protein is CAIRRTDNSPLHF. The V and J genes are TRBV10-3 and TRBJ1-6, with a weak D call TRBD1 (6 bases). This CDR3 has 13 residues. CDR1 and CDR2 from the germline V gene are ENHRY and SYGVKD. Trimming shortened V by 6 bases and J by 5 bases, and 8 bases separated the two germline ends.

In this sample, this clone turned up a few times. V is TRBV6-5 and J is TRBJ2-4; maybe TRBD1 (5 bases). Germline lookup yields CDR1 MNHEY and CDR2 SVGAGI. The CDR3 is made up of 15 amino acids. V shed 6 bases and J shed 0 bases, with 12 bases lying between them. Here the CDR3 reads CASSTGARAKNIQYF. The CDR3 DNA is TGTGCCAGCAGCACAGGAGCCAGAGCCAAAAACATTCAGTACTTC.

The V call is TRBV4-1, the J call TRBJ2-2; D remains ambiguous. Trimming took off 3 bases at V and 1 base at J, with 18 bases between the two ends. Germline V lookup: CDR1 MGHRA, CDR2 YSYEKL. This CDR3 comprises 18 residues. CDR3 amino acids: CASSQSEFVSKNTGELFF. The CDR3 DNA reads as TGCGCCAGCAGCCAGAGTGAATTTGTCTCAAAGAACACCGGGGAGCTGTTTTTT.

The chain joins TRBV28 to TRBJ1-1; TRBD1 is a possible D gene (5 bases). Germline V gives CDR1 MDHEN, CDR2 SYDVKM. Trimming removed 7 bases from V and 5 bases from J, with 11 bases in between. This CDR3 comprises 12 residues. The CDR3 loop reads CASNRGRTEAFF. CDR3 sequence (DNA): TGTGCCAGCAACCGGGGGAGGACTGAAGCTTTCTTT.

The CDR3 protein is CASSYTGRRTDTQYF. The CDR3 bases are TGTGCCAGCAGTTACACGGGGAGAAGAACAGATACGCAGTATTTT. The chain has TRBV6-5 and TRBJ2-3, with D perhaps matching TRBD2 (5 bases). This CDR3 has 15 amino acids. Germline CDR1 is MNHEY and CDR2 is SVGAGI. The V end was cut by 2 bases, the J end by 3 bases, with 12 bases between.

The gene calls are TRBV2 and TRBJ2-1; 9 bases align to TRBD1. The CDR3 length is 14 residues. CDR1 is SNHLY, CDR2 FYNNEI, per germline. V trimming: 4 bases; J trimming: 10 bases; junction bases outside the gene matches: 8. The CDR3 sequence: CASSVGQGIGEQFF. CDR3 in DNA: TGTGCCAGCAGTGTGGGACAGGGTATAGGGGAGCAGTTCTTC. The full variable domain, rest sourced from reference TRBV2 and TRBJ2-1, is EPEVTQTPSHQVTQMGQEVILRCVPISNHLYFYWYRQILGQKVEFLVSFYNNEISEKSEIFDDQFSVERPDGSNFTLKIRSTKLEDSAMYFCASSVGQGIGEQFFGPGTRLTVL.

V gene TRBV7-2 combines with J gene TRBJ2-4; D uncertain. Trimming shortened V by 6 bases and J by 8 bases, and 8 bases separated the two germline ends. The CDR3 is 11 residues long. Germline CDR1 is SGHTA and CDR2 is FQGNSA. The CDR3 loop reads CASRTGHIQYF. The CDR3 nucleotides read TGTGCCAGCAGGACCGGGCACATTCAGTACTTC.

The rearrangement links TRBV5-1 to TRBJ2-7; 7 nucleotides line up with TRBD1. This CDR3 contains 14 residues. The V gene's germline CDR1 is SGHRS and CDR2 YFSETQ. V gave up 1 base and J gave up 1 base; unmatched junction bases: 2. CDR3 amino acids: CASSLSGQSYEQYF. As DNA, the CDR3 is TGCGCCAGCAGCTTGTCGGGACAGTCCTACGAGCAGTACTTC. Full variable domain (rest looked up from reference TRBV5-1 and TRBJ2-7): KAGVTQTPRYLIKTRGQQVTLSCSPISGHRSVSWYQQTPGQGLQFLFEYFSETQRNKGNFPGRFSGRQFSNSRSEMNVSTLELGDSALYLCASSLSGQSYEQYFGPGTRLTVT.

This clone was observed a few times. The chain has TRBV6-4 and TRBJ2-1; 8 nucleotides agree with TRBD2. CDR3 length equals 15 residues. Germline CDR1 and CDR2: MRHNA and SNTAGT. The V gene end was trimmed by 8 bases and the J gene end by 2 bases; junction bases not matched to a gene: 8. This CDR3 reads CASSQTSETYNEQFF. The CDR3 coding sequence is TGTGCCAGCTCACAGACTAGCGAGACCTACAATGAGCAGTTCTTC.

This sequence joins TRBV20-1 and TRBJ2-3; no definite D call. Trimming shortened V by 6 bases and J by 7 bases, and 8 bases separated the two germline ends. The CDR3 length is 10 residues. From germline, CDR1 is DFQATT and CDR2 SNEGSKA (reference sequence). In nucleotides, the CDR3 is TGCAGTGCCGAGATCAATACGCAGTATTTT. Protein: CSAEINTQYF.

This chain joins TRBV6-5 and TRBJ1-1, with D tentatively TRBD1 (5 bases). Trimming shortened V by 6 bases and J by 7 bases, and 21 bases separated the two germline ends. The CDR3 extends over 15 amino acids. Germline CDR1 MNHEY, CDR2 SVGAGI. The CDR3 DNA is TGTGCCAGCAGCCTGTACCTGTCGGGGCACGGTGAAGCTTTCTTT. It is translated as CASSLYLSGHGEAFF.

The chain has TRBV7-3 and TRBJ1-1, with D tentatively TRBD1 (5 bases). Trimming pared 1 base from V and 4 bases from J, leaving 10 bases between. This CDR3 has 14 residues. Germline V gene lookup returns CDR1 SGHTA and CDR2 FQGTGA. The CDR3 bases are TGTGCCAGCAGCTTAATCCCAGGGACCACTGAAGCTTTCTTT. Translation: CASSLIPGTTEAFF.

J is TRBJ2-1 and V is TRBV28; TRBD2 matches at 7 bases. There are 15 residues in the CDR3. Looked up from germline, CDR1 is MDHEN and CDR2 is SYDVKM. The junction had 7 bases not matched to a gene; V was cut back by 6 bases and J by 2 bases. CDR3 region: CASSVAGPTYNEQFF. The CDR3 coding sequence is TGTGCCAGCAGCGTAGCGGGCCCTACCTACAATGAGCAGTTCTTC. The full variable domain, in which reference TRBV28 and TRBJ2-1 provide the parts outside the CDR3, is DVKVTQSSRYLVKRTGEKVFLECVQDMDHENMFWYRQDPGLGLRLIYFSYDVKMKEKGDIPEGYSVSREKKERFSLILESASTNQTSMYLCASSVAGPTYNEQFFGPGTRLTVL.

In its sample, this clone was seen once. The rearrangement links TRBV16 to TRBJ2-7; D call uncertain. CDR1 and CDR2 from the germline V gene are KGHSY and FQNENV. V was clipped by 0 bases and J by 0 bases, with 12 bases between them. This CDR3 region has 16 residues. This CDR3 reads CASSQSTGRSSYEQYF. CDR3 in DNA: TGTGCCAGCAGCCAATCGACCGGCCGGAGCTCCTACGAGCAGTACTTC.

The DNA of the CDR3 is TGCGCCAGCAGCCAAGCCACAGGGACCGGGGAGCTGTTTTTT. This gives the protein CASSQATGTGELFF. The chain carries TRBV4-1 and TRBJ2-2, with TRBD1 as a possible D gene (6 bases). The CDR3 runs 14 residues. Trimming pared 1 base from V and 5 bases from J, leaving 8 bases between. The germline CDR1 and CDR2 sequences are MGHRA and YSYEKL.

The gene calls are TRBV6-4 and TRBJ2-2; tentative D call: TRBD2 (5 bases). Deletions cut 6 bases from V and 9 bases from J, with 11 bases between. CDR1 is MRHNA and CDR2 is SNTAGT in the germline V gene. CDR3 length: 12 residues. CDR3: CASRRVYRELFF. The CDR3 nucleotides are TGTGCCAGCAGGCGGGTTTACCGGGAGCTGTTTTTT.

The CDR3 nucleotides read TGCGCCAGCAGCCGCCGAGAGGGTGGAGCGGAGCACTACGAGCAGTACTTC. Amino acid sequence: CASSRREGGAEHYEQYF. J is TRBJ2-7 and V is TRBV4-1, with a tentative D call TRBD2 (5 bases). CDR1 and CDR2 (germline): MGHRA, YSYEKL. Trimming cost V 4 bases and J 3 bases, with 22 bases left between them. This CDR3 is built from 17 residues.

A remark on this clone: One junction end disagrees with the germline gene, perhaps due to a read error. The chain combines TRBV7-9 with TRBJ2-7, with 7 bases matching TRBD1. The CDR3 extends over 13 amino acids. CDR1 and CDR2 from the germline V gene are SEHNR and FQNEAQ (reference sequence). This CDR3 reads CASSTGTAYVQYF. The CDR3 nucleotides are TGTGCCAGCAGCACGGGGACAGCGTACGTGCAGTACTTC.

The gene calls are TRBV6-1 and TRBJ2-4; tentatively, D is TRBD1 or TRBD2 (5 bases each). The ends were cut back, 5 bases at V and 7 bases at J, with 15 bases in the middle. CDR3 length: 14 residues. Per germline, CDR1 MNHNS and CDR2 SASEGT. CDR3 loop: CASSQDGAANIQYF. The CDR3 DNA reads as TGTGCCAGCAGTCAAGACGGGGCCGCCAACATTCAGTACTTC.

The chain uses TRBV5-1 and TRBJ2-5, with TRBD1 matching 11 bases. The CDR3 spans 16 residues. The germline V gene has CDR1 SGHRS and CDR2 YFSETQ. The V and J ends lost 0 bases and 2 bases, in that order; junction bases with no gene match: 3. DNA of the CDR3: TGCGCCAGCAGCTTGGGGGGACAGGGGGTACAAGAGACCCAGTACTTC. Translating gives CASSLGGQGVQETQYF.